This TCR beta chain was recorded in a study of shared T cell receptors in the human thymus. The CDR3 contains 16 residues. CDR1 and CDR2 (germline): LGHNA, YSLEER. V was clipped by 3 bases and J by 1 base, with 14 bases between them. Sequencing was performed with immunoSEQ multiplex PCR; in TCRdb, only in-frame clones are kept and a portion is missing. The repertoire includes hundreds of thousands of clones, roughly 90% of them detected once, and 0.0095% to 0.013% sits in the top ten. This same sample was also part of a study on human thymus T cells.

The chain employs TRBV4-3 and TRBJ2-3; tentatively, D is TRBD1 (6 bases). The material sequenced was thymocytes. The clonotype originates from a boy younger than two with a congenital heart defect. In DNA form, the CDR3 reads TGCGCCAGCAGCCATGAGCAGGGGCAGGGCACAGATACGCAGTATTTT. Translated: CASSHEQGQGTDTQYF.